The 4 T cell receptor beta chains reported below all come from one sample, sequenced in a study of blood T cell repertoires in COVID-19. Some clones are missing from TCRdb's copy, which holds only in-frame ones; the method was immunoSEQ multiplex PCR. Of roughly 180,000 clones listed, around 88% are singletons. The sequencing sample was made of peripheral blood. Receptor source: a woman in her 30s with acute or convalescent COVID-19.

The chain links TRBV7-2 to TRBJ1-2; D is undetermined. CDR3 length: 14 amino acids. Looked up from germline, CDR1 is SGHTA and CDR2 is FQGNSA. The V and J ends lost 4 bases and 7 bases respectively, with 16 bases between them. The CDR3 nucleotides read TGTGCCAGCAGCTCCCTTCCGCTTCGGAGTGGCTACACCTTC. This gives the protein CASSSLPLRSGYTF.

The chain links TRBV3-1 (or the pseudogene TRBV3-2) to TRBJ2-2, with TRBD1 matching 11 bases. V lost 6 bases to trimming and J lost 8 bases; unmatched junction nucleotides: 8. CDR3 length: 15 residues. CDR1 and CDR2 (germline): LGHDT, YNNKEL (reference sequence). CDR3 region: CASRTGTGGFGELFF. CDR3 bases: TGTGCCAGCAGGACCGGGACAGGGGGTTTTGGGGAGCTGTTTTTT.

The chain is built from TRBV18 and TRBJ2-3, with D perhaps matching TRBD2 (5 bases). CDR1 KGHSH and CDR2 LQKENI come from the germline V gene. The V gene lost 2 bases and the J gene lost 4 bases, with 10 bases spanning the gap. The CDR3 loop spans 14 amino acids. In DNA, the CDR3 is TGTGCCAGCTCACCAACGGGAATCCCAGATACGCAGTATTTT. This gives the protein CASSPTGIPDTQYF.

The chain is built from TRBV6-6 and TRBJ2-2; a weak D match, TRBD2 (5 bases). The ends were cut back, 8 bases at V and 3 bases at J, with 19 bases in the middle. This CDR3 has 16 amino acids. Looked up from germline, CDR1 is MNHNY and CDR2 is SVGAGI (reference sequence). The CDR3 sequence: CASRYPGLADTGELFF. The CDR3 coding sequence is TGTGCCAGCCGATACCCGGGATTGGCGGACACCGGGGAGCTGTTTTTT.